The rows below give T cell receptor beta chains drawn from one sample of a study of T cells in Graves' hyperthyroidism and ophthalmopathy. One entry per CDR3 protein results from TCRdb running MiXCR on the multiplex PCR reads. The sample holds approximately 300,000 distinct CDR3 sequences, 16% seen once. The sample was blood. Every receptor here comes from a man aged 30 to 45 with Graves' hyperthyroidism. Each CDR3 is given with its conserved first and last residue. D genes are given only for firm matches. Size is stated for part of the rows, as once, few or many counts, or as a class when the clone is expanded.

clone_size: many; d_call: TRBD2; j_call: TRBJ2-5; v_call: TRBV2; cdr3_nt: TGTGCCAGCCTATCTGCTAGCGGGATTCAAGAGACCCAGTACTTC; cdr3_aa: CASLSASGIQETQYF
clone_size: many; d_call: TRBD2; j_call: TRBJ2-3; v_call: TRBV28; cdr3_nt: TGTGCCAGCAGTCTAGCGGGAGGTTGGGCAGATACGCAGTATTTT; cdr3_aa: CASSLAGGWADTQYF
clone_size: NA; d_call: TRBD2; j_call: TRBJ2-2; v_call: TRBV5-1; cdr3_nt: TGCGCCAGCAGCGCCGGGACTAGAAACACCGGGGAGCTGTTTTTT; cdr3_aa: CASSAGTRNTGELFF
clone_size: many; d_call: NA; j_call: TRBJ1-6; v_call: TRBV11-2; cdr3_nt: TGTGCCAGCAGCTCCCCGCTCCAGAAGTTAGCTTCACCCCTCCACTTT; cdr3_aa: CASSSPLQKLASPLHF
clone_size: many; d_call: NA; j_call: TRBJ1-2; v_call: TRBV10-3; cdr3_nt: TGTGCCATCAGTGAGAAGGGTTACGATGGCTACACCTTC; cdr3_aa: CAISEKGYDGYTF
clone_size: NA; d_call: NA; j_call: TRBJ2-3; v_call: TRBV6-2/TRBV6-3; cdr3_nt: TGTGCCAGCAGTTTGCCTCCTAGCACAGATACGCAGTATTTT; cdr3_aa: CASSLPPSTDTQYF
clone_size: NA; d_call: NA; j_call: TRBJ2-5; v_call: TRBV5-1; cdr3_nt: TGCGCCAGCAGCTTGGGGGGGAGAGGCCTGCGGGAGACCCAGTACTTC; cdr3_aa: CASSLGGRGLRETQYF
clone_size: many; d_call: NA; j_call: TRBJ2-3; v_call: TRBV2; cdr3_nt: TGTGCCAGCAGTCCCCGGGCGCGAAGCACAGATACGCAGTATTTT; cdr3_aa: CASSPRARSTDTQYF
clone_size: NA; d_call: NA; j_call: TRBJ2-6; v_call: TRBV20-1; cdr3_nt: TGCAGTGCTAGCGTAGGCTCTGGGGTCAACGTCCTGACTTTC; cdr3_aa: CSASVGSGVNVLTF
clone_size: many; d_call: TRBD1; j_call: TRBJ2-5; v_call: TRBV7-9; cdr3_nt: TGTGCCAGCAGCGTTGGGACAGGCGTTGCGGAGACCCAGTACTTC; cdr3_aa: CASSVGTGVAETQYF
clone_size: many; d_call: TRBD2; j_call: TRBJ2-1; v_call: TRBV18; cdr3_nt: TGTGCCAGCTCACCGGACCTAGCGGGAGGTGAGCAGTTCTTC; cdr3_aa: CASSPDLAGGEQFF
clone_size: many; d_call: TRBD2; j_call: TRBJ2-1; v_call: TRBV7-9; cdr3_nt: TGTGCCAGCAGCGCTCCTAGCGGGAGAGGGAATGAGCAGTTCTTC; cdr3_aa: CASSAPSGRGNEQFF
clone_size: many; d_call: NA; j_call: TRBJ2-1; v_call: TRBV9; cdr3_nt: TGTGCCAGCAGCGTAGGTCCACTAGGTAAATACAATGAGCAGTTCTTC; cdr3_aa: CASSVGPLGKYNEQFF
clone_size: NA; d_call: TRBD2; j_call: TRBJ2-5; v_call: TRBV18; cdr3_nt: TGTGCCAGCTCACGCTGGACTAGCGGGAGCATCGGGACCCAGTACTTC; cdr3_aa: CASSRWTSGSIGTQYF
clone_size: many; d_call: NA; j_call: TRBJ2-3; v_call: TRBV15; cdr3_nt: TGTGCCACCAGCAGAGATCGGGCCACCCAGAATACGCAGTATTTT; cdr3_aa: CATSRDRATQNTQYF
clone_size: NA; d_call: TRBD2; j_call: TRBJ2-5; v_call: TRBV29-1; cdr3_nt: TGCAGCGGAGCGGGAGAGGGGACCCAGTACTTC; cdr3_aa: CSGAGEGTQYF
clone_size: many; d_call: NA; j_call: TRBJ1-1; v_call: TRBV20-1; cdr3_nt: TGCAGTGCTAGCTGGGAGGCCAGTGAAGCTTTCTTT; cdr3_aa: CSASWEASEAFF
clone_size: few; d_call: NA; j_call: TRBJ1-1; v_call: TRBV7-9; cdr3_nt: TGTGCCAGCAGCTTAGGGGAGGGGGGCCCGAACACTGAAGCTTTCTTT; cdr3_aa: CASSLGEGGPNTEAFF
clone_size: few; d_call: TRBD2; j_call: TRBJ2-1; v_call: TRBV4-1; cdr3_nt: TGCGCCACAACGGGGCGGGAGGGGGACAATGAGCAGTTCTTC; cdr3_aa: CATTGREGDNEQFF
clone_size: NA; d_call: NA; j_call: TRBJ2-1; v_call: TRBV7-8; cdr3_nt: TGTGCCAGCAGCCCCACCCTGAGACTCAGCGCCGAGCAGTTCTTC; cdr3_aa: CASSPTLRLSAEQFF
clone_size: many; d_call: TRBD1; j_call: TRBJ1-1; v_call: TRBV30; cdr3_nt: TGTGCCTGGCAAGGGACAGCGAACACTGAAGCTTTCTTT; cdr3_aa: CAWQGTANTEAFF
clone_size: many; d_call: NA; j_call: TRBJ2-7; v_call: TRBV11-2; cdr3_nt: TGTGCCAGCATCTTCCAGGGGTCCTACGAGCAGTACTTC; cdr3_aa: CASIFQGSYEQYF
clone_size: NA; d_call: NA; j_call: TRBJ2-1; v_call: TRBV11-2; cdr3_nt: TGTGCCAGCAGCTCATACAAGAGTAAGGAAACGGGACAACGCTCCTACAATGAGCAGTTCTTC; cdr3_aa: CASSSYKSKETGQRSYNEQFF
clone_size: NA; d_call: NA; j_call: TRBJ2-3; v_call: TRBV11-2; cdr3_nt: TGTGCCAGCAGCTTAGAAGATACGGCGCAGTATTTT; cdr3_aa: CASSLEDTAQYF
clone_size: NA; d_call: NA; j_call: TRBJ2-1; v_call: TRBV19; cdr3_nt: TGTGCCAGTAGTGTTTACGGCGGGATTACCTACAATGAGCAGTTCTTC; cdr3_aa: CASSVYGGITYNEQFF
clone_size: few; d_call: NA; j_call: TRBJ2-6; v_call: TRBV29-1; cdr3_nt: TGCAGCGTGGGAATTAACTCTGGGGCCAACGTCCTGACTTTC; cdr3_aa: CSVGINSGANVLTF
clone_size: many; d_call: NA; j_call: TRBJ2-7; v_call: TRBV5-1; cdr3_nt: TGCGCCAGCAGCTTGGTACCTATCTACGAGCAGTACTTC; cdr3_aa: CASSLVPIYEQYF
clone_size: many; d_call: TRBD1; j_call: TRBJ2-7; v_call: TRBV5-1; cdr3_nt: TGCGCCAGCAGCCAACAGGGGGACGAGCAGTACTTC; cdr3_aa: CASSQQGDEQYF
clone_size: many; d_call: TRBD2; j_call: TRBJ2-4; v_call: TRBV5-1; cdr3_nt: TGCGCCAGCAGCAGGACTAGCGGGAGAGCCAAAAACATTCAGTACTTC; cdr3_aa: CASSRTSGRAKNIQYF
clone_size: few; d_call: NA; j_call: TRBJ2-2; v_call: TRBV5-1; cdr3_nt: TGCGCCAGCAGCCAAGGGGGGGGATCGAACACCGGGGAGCTGTTTTTT; cdr3_aa: CASSQGGGSNTGELFF
clone_size: few; d_call: TRBD1; j_call: TRBJ1-5; v_call: TRBV6-1; cdr3_nt: TGTGCCACCTTTTCGGGACAGGGGATGCATTTT; cdr3_aa: CATFSGQGMHF
clone_size: few; d_call: TRBD2; j_call: TRBJ2-1; v_call: TRBV20-1; cdr3_nt: TGCAGTGCTCCCAAACCGCTAGCGGGATGGAGTAAAGACTACAATGAGCAGTTCTTC; cdr3_aa: CSAPKPLAGWSKDYNEQFF
clone_size: few; d_call: NA; j_call: TRBJ2-6; v_call: TRBV5-1; cdr3_nt: TGCGCCAGCAGCTCCGTCGTGTCTGGGGCCAACGTCCTGACTTTC; cdr3_aa: CASSSVVSGANVLTF
clone_size: many; d_call: TRBD1; j_call: TRBJ1-5; v_call: TRBV12-3/TRBV12-4; cdr3_nt: TGTGCCAGCAGCCCAGGGGGGGGATTGAGCAATCAGCCCCAGCATTTT; cdr3_aa: CASSPGGGLSNQPQHF
clone_size: many; d_call: TRBD1; j_call: TRBJ1-2; v_call: TRBV28; cdr3_nt: TGTGCCAGCAGTTTTGGGGACAGGGACGGCTACACCTTC; cdr3_aa: CASSFGDRDGYTF
clone_size: many; d_call: TRBD1; j_call: TRBJ2-1; v_call: TRBV12-3/TRBV12-4; cdr3_nt: TGTGCCAGCAGCTTCCGGGACAGGTGGGACAATGAGCAGTTCTTC; cdr3_aa: CASSFRDRWDNEQFF
clone_size: few; d_call: TRBD1; j_call: TRBJ2-2; v_call: TRBV4-1; cdr3_nt: TGCGCCAGCAGCCAAAAGGACAGGGGAGGCACCGGGGAGCTGTTTTTT; cdr3_aa: CASSQKDRGGTGELFF
clone_size: many; d_call: NA; j_call: TRBJ1-5; v_call: TRBV2; cdr3_nt: TGTGCCTGCGAAAGTGATGGCAATCAGCCCCAGCATTTT; cdr3_aa: CACESDGNQPQHF
clone_size: NA; d_call: NA; j_call: TRBJ2-5; v_call: TRBV5-1; cdr3_nt: TGCGCCAGCAGCTTGAGCGGCGCGGAAGAGACCCTGTACTTC; cdr3_aa: CASSLSGAEETLYF
clone_size: NA; d_call: NA; j_call: TRBJ1-3; v_call: TRBV7-6; cdr3_nt: TGTGCCAGCAGCCCTTCATCTGGAAACACCATATATTTT; cdr3_aa: CASSPSSGNTIYF
clone_size: many; d_call: TRBD1; j_call: TRBJ1-4; v_call: TRBV2; cdr3_nt: TGTGCCAGCAGTGAAGCGTTGGGACAGACTGGAAAACTGTTTTTT; cdr3_aa: CASSEALGQTGKLFF
clone_size: many; d_call: NA; j_call: TRBJ2-3; v_call: TRBV7-8; cdr3_nt: TGTGCCAGCAGCTTACCGGGCGCAGATACGCAGTATTTT; cdr3_aa: CASSLPGADTQYF
clone_size: many; d_call: NA; j_call: TRBJ2-5; v_call: TRBV20-1; cdr3_nt: TGCAGTGCTAGAGCCCCTCAATCTAGCGCCCAAGAGACCCAGTACTTC; cdr3_aa: CSARAPQSSAQETQYF
clone_size: few; d_call: NA; j_call: TRBJ2-5; v_call: TRBV3-1; cdr3_nt: TGTGCCAGCAGCCAAGACGGTTCATCGAGCGGAAGACAAGAGACCCAGTACTTC; cdr3_aa: CASSQDGSSSGRQETQYF
clone_size: many; d_call: NA; j_call: TRBJ1-2; v_call: TRBV12-3/TRBV12-4; cdr3_nt: TGTGCCAGCACTCCGCCAGGCGGCTACACCTTC; cdr3_aa: CASTPPGGYTF
clone_size: NA; d_call: TRBD1; j_call: TRBJ2-1; v_call: TRBV11-3; cdr3_nt: TGTGCCAGCAGACAAGGGGGTAAGACAGGGGGAAGCGAGCAGTTCTTC; cdr3_aa: CASRQGGKTGGSEQFF
clone_size: NA; d_call: TRBD2; j_call: TRBJ2-7; v_call: TRBV7-9; cdr3_nt: TGTGCCAGCAGCTTAGTTGGCGGGAGGGCCAAAGAGCAGTACTTC; cdr3_aa: CASSLVGGRAKEQYF
clone_size: many; d_call: NA; j_call: TRBJ2-7; v_call: TRBV11-2; cdr3_nt: TGTGCCAGCAGCTTCACCCTCACAGGGCATTTTGAAGAGCAGTACTTC; cdr3_aa: CASSFTLTGHFEEQYF
clone_size: many; d_call: TRBD2; j_call: TRBJ2-1; v_call: TRBV2; cdr3_nt: TGTGCCAGCAGTGAAATGGGACTAGAGGAGTTCTTC; cdr3_aa: CASSEMGLEEFF
clone_size: NA; d_call: TRBD1; j_call: TRBJ1-4; v_call: TRBV10-3; cdr3_nt: TGTGCCATCAGTAGGACAGGGGAGGATGAAAAACTGTTTTTT; cdr3_aa: CAISRTGEDEKLFF
clone_size: NA; d_call: NA; j_call: TRBJ2-1; v_call: TRBV6-6; cdr3_nt: TGTGCCAGCAGTTACCGAAATAAGAGACATGAGCAGTTCTTC; cdr3_aa: CASSYRNKRHEQFF
clone_size: many; d_call: NA; j_call: TRBJ2-5; v_call: TRBV12-3/TRBV12-4; cdr3_nt: TGTGCTGTTGGTGGGGGGCGCAGGGAGACCCAGTACTTC; cdr3_aa: CAVGGGRRETQYF
clone_size: NA; d_call: NA; j_call: TRBJ2-3; v_call: TRBV19; cdr3_nt: TGTGCCAGTACCTGGACTAACACAGATACGCAGTATTTT; cdr3_aa: CASTWTNTDTQYF
clone_size: many; d_call: NA; j_call: TRBJ2-3; v_call: TRBV20-1; cdr3_nt: TGCAGTGCTGCCCTAGTTGTGACAGATACGCAGTATTTT; cdr3_aa: CSAALVVTDTQYF
clone_size: few; d_call: TRBD2; j_call: TRBJ2-5; v_call: TRBV5-4; cdr3_nt: TGTGCCAGCAGCCGACTAGGTGGGGGGGGAGGGGAGACCCAGTACTTC; cdr3_aa: CASSRLGGGGGETQYF
clone_size: many; d_call: NA; j_call: TRBJ2-7; v_call: TRBV29-1; cdr3_nt: TGCAGCGTTGAAATCTCAGGGACCCCGCACTACGAGCAGTACTTC; cdr3_aa: CSVEISGTPHYEQYF
clone_size: few; d_call: NA; j_call: TRBJ2-3; v_call: TRBV3-1; cdr3_nt: TGTGCCAGCAGTTTACAGGGAGTTGGAGATACGCAGTATTTT; cdr3_aa: CASSLQGVGDTQYF
clone_size: many; d_call: TRBD1; j_call: TRBJ2-2; v_call: TRBV7-3; cdr3_nt: TGTGCCAGCAGCGCGACAGGGGTCGGGGAGCTGTTTTTT; cdr3_aa: CASSATGVGELFF
clone_size: many; d_call: NA; j_call: TRBJ1-2; v_call: TRBV12-3/TRBV12-4; cdr3_nt: TGTGCCAGCAGCCCCCTCCAGACAGGTCCCTATGGCTACACCTTC; cdr3_aa: CASSPLQTGPYGYTF